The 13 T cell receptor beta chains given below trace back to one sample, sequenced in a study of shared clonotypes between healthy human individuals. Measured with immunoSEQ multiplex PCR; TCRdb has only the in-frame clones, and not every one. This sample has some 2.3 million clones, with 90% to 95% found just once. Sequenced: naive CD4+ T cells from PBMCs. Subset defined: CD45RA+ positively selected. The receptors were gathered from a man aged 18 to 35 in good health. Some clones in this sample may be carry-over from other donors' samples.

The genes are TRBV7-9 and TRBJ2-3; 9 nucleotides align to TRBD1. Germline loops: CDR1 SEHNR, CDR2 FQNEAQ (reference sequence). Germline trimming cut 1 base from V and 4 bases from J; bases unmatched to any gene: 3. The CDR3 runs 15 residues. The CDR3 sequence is CASSLGDRAADTQYF. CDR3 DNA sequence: TGTGCCAGCAGCTTAGGGGACAGGGCTGCAGATACGCAGTATTTT.

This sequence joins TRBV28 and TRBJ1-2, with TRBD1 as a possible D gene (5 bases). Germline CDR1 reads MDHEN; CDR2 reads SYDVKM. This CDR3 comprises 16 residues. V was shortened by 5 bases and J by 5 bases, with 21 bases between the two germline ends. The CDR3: CASSLGEGRGSYGYTF. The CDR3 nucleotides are TGTGCCAGCAGTCTAGGGGAGGGGAGGGGATCTTATGGCTACACCTTC.

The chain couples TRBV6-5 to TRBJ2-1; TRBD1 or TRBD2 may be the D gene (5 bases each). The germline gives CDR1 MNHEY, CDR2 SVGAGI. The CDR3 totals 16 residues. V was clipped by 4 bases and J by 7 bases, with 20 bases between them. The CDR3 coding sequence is TGTGCCAGCAGTTCGATCCGGGACCGGAAATGGAATGAGCAGTTCTTC. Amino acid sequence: CASSSIRDRKWNEQFF.

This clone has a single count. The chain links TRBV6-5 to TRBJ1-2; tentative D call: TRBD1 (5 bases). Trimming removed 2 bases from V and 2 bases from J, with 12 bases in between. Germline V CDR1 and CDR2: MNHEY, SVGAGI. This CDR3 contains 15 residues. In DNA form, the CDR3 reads TGTGCCAGCAGTTACAGGGGTCAGAGGAACTATGGCTACACCTTC. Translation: CASSYRGQRNYGYTF.

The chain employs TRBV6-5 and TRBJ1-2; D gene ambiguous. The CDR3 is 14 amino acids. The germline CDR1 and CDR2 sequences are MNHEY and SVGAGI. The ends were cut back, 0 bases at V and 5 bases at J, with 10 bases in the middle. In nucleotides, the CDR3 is TGTGCCAGCAGTTACTCGACCACAGATTATGGCTACACCTTC. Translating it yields CASSYSTTDYGYTF.

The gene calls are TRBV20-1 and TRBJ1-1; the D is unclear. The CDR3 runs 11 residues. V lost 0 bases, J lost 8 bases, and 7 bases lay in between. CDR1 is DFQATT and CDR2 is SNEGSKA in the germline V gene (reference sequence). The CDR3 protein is CSAREPEEAFF. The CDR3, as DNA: TGCAGTGCTAGAGAGCCCGAGGAAGCTTTCTTT.

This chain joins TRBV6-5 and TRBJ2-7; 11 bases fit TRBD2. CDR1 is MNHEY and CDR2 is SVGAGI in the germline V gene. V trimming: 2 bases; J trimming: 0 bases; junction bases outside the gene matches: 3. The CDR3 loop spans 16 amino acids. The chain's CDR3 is CASSYAGTSGSYEQYF. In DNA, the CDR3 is TGTGCCAGCAGTTACGCCGGGACTAGCGGCTCCTACGAGCAGTACTTC.

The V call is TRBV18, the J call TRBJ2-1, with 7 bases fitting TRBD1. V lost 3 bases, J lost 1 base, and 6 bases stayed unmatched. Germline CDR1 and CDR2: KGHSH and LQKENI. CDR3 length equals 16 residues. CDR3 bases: TGTGCCAGCTCACCTTCGACAGGGTGGTCCTACAATGAGCAGTTCTTC. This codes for CASSPSTGWSYNEQFF.

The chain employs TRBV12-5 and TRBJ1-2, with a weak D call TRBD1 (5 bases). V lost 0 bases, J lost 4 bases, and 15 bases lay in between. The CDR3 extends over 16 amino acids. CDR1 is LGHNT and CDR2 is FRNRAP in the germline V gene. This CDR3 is CASGLVQEGGVYGYTF. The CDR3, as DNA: TGTGCTAGTGGTTTGGTACAGGAGGGAGGGGTCTATGGCTACACCTTC.

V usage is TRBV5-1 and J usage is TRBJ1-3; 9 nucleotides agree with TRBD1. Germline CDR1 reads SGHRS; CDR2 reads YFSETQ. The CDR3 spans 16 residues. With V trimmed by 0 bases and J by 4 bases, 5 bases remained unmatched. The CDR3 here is CASSLAVGQGGNTIYF. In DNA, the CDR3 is TGCGCCAGCAGCTTGGCCGTAGGACAGGGGGGAAACACCATATATTTT. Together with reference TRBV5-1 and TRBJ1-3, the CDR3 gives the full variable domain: KAGVTQTPRYLIKTRGQQVTLSCSPISGHRSVSWYQQTPGQGLQFLFEYFSETQRNKGNFPGRFSGRQFSNSRSEMNVSTLELGDSALYLCASSLAVGQGGNTIYFGEGSWLTVV.

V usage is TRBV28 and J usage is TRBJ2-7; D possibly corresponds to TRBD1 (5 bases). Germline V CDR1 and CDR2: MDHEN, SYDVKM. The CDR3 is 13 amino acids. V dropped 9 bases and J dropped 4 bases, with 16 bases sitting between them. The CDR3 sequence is CARGDRDKYEQYF. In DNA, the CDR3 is TGTGCCAGAGGAGACAGAGACAAGTACGAGCAGTACTTC. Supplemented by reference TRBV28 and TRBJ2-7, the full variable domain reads DVKVTQSSRYLVKRTGEKVFLECVQDMDHENMFWYRQDPGLGLRLIYFSYDVKMKEKGDIPEGYSVSREKKERFSLILESASTNQTSMYLCARGDRDKYEQYFGPGTRLTVT.

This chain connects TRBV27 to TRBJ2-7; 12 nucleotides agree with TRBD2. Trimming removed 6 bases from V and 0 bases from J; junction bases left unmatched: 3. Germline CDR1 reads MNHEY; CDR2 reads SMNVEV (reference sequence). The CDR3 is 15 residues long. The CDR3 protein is CASRPGLAGSYEQYF. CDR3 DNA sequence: TGTGCCAGCAGACCGGGACTAGCGGGCTCCTACGAGCAGTACTTC.

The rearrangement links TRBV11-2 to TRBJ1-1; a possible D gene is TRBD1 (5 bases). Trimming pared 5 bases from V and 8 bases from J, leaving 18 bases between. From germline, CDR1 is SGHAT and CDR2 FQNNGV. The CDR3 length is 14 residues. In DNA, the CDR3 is TGTGCCAGCAGCCCCAGCCGAGGGGCGGTGGAAGCTTTCTTT. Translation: CASSPSRGAVEAFF.